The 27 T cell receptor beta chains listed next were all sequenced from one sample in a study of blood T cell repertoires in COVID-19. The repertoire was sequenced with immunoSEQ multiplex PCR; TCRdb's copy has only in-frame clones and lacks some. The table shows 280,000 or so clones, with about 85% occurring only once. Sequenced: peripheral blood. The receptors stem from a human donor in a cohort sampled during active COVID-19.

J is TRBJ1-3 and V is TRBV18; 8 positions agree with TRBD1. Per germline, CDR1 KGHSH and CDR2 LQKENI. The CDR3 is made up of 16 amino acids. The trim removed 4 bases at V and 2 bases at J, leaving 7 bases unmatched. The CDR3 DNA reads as TGTGCCAGCTCACTTCAAATGGACAGGGCTGGAAACACCATATATTTT. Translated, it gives CASSLQMDRAGNTIYF.

The CDR3 DNA reads TGTGCCAGCAGCCCCGGGACAGTAACCTACGAGCAGTACTTC. It encodes CASSPGTVTYEQYF. This chain uses TRBV7-9 with TRBJ2-7, with 7 bases fitting TRBD1. Unmatched junction bases numbered 6, after V lost 5 bases and J lost 2 bases. The CDR3 runs 14 residues. Germline V lookup: CDR1 SEHNR, CDR2 FQNEAQ (reference sequence).

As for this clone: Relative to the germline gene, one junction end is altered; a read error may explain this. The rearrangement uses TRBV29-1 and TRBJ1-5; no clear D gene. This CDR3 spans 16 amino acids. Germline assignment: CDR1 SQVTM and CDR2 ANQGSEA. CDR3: CSVSYTGSPSSQPQHF. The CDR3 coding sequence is TGCAGCGTTAGCTACACGGGGAGCCCAAGCAGTCAGCCCCAGCATTTT.

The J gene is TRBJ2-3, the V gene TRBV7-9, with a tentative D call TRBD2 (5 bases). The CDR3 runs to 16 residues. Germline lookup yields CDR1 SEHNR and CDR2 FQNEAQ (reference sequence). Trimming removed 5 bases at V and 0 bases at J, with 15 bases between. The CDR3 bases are TGTGCCAGCAGCCCGCTTGCTAGCTCTAGCACAGATACGCAGTATTTT. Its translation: CASSPLASSSTDTQYF.

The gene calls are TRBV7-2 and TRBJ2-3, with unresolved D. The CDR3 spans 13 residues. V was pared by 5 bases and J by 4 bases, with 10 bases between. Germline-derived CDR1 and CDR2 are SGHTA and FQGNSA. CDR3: CASSRIVADTQYF. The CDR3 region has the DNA TGTGCCAGCAGCCGAATAGTGGCAGATACGCAGTATTTT.

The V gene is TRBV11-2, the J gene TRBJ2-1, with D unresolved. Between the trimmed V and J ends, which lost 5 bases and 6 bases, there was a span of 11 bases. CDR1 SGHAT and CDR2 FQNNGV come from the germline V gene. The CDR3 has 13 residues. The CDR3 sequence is CASSLEAPNEQFF. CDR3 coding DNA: TGTGCCAGCAGCCTCGAGGCTCCCAATGAGCAGTTCTTC. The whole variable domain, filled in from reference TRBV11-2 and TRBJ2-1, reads EAGVAQSPRYKIIEKRQSVAFWCNPISGHATLYWYQQILGQGPKLLIQFQNNGVVDDSQLPKDRFSAERLKGVDSTLKIQPAKLEDSAVYLCASSLEAPNEQFFGPGTRLTVL.

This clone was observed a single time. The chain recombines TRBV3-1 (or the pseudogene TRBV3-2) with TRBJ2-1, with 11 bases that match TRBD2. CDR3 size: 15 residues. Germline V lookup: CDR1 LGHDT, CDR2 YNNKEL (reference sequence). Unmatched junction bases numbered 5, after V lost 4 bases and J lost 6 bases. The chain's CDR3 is CASSPRTSGGNEQFF. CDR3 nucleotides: TGTGCCAGCAGCCCACGAACTAGCGGGGGCAATGAGCAGTTCTTC.

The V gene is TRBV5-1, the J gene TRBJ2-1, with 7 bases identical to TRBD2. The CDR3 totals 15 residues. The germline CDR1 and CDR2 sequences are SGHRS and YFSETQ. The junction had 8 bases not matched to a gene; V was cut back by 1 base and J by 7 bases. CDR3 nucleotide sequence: TGCGCCAGCAGCTTGATGGGCGGGAGTGGGAATGAGCAGTTCTTC. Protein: CASSLMGGSGNEQFF.

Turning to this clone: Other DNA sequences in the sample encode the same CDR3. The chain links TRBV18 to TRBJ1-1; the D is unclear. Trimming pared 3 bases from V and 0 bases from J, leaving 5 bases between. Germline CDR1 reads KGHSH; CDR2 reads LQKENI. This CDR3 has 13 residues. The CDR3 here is CASSPLLNTEAFF. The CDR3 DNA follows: TGTGCCAGCTCACCGCTACTGAACACTGAAGCTTTCTTT.

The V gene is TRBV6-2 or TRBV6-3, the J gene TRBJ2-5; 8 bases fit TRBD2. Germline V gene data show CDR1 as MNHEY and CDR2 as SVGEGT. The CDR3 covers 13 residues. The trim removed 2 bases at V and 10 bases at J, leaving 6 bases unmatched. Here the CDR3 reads CASSYGSGMSQYF. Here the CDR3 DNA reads TGTGCCAGCAGTTACGGTAGCGGGATGAGCCAGTACTTC.

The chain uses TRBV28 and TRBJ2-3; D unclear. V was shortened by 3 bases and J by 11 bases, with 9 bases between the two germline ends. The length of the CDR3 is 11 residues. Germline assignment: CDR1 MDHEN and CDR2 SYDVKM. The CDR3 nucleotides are TGTGCCAGCAGTTTTTCTGAGAAGCAGTATTTT. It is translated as CASSFSEKQYF.

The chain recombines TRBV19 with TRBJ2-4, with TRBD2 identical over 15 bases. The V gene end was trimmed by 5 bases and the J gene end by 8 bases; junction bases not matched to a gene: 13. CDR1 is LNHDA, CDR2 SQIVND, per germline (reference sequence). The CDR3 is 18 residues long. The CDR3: CASSPRPGLAGGGDIQYF. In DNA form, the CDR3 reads TGTGCCAGTAGTCCGCGTCCGGGACTAGCGGGAGGCGGAGACATTCAGTACTTC.

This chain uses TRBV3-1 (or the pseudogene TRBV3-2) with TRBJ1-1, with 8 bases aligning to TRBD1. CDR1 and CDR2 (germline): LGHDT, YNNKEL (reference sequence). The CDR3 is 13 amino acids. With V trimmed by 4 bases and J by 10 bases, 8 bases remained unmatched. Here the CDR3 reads CASSRTGGVLAFF. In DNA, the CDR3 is TGTGCCAGCAGCCGCACAGGGGGGGTGTTAGCTTTCTTT.

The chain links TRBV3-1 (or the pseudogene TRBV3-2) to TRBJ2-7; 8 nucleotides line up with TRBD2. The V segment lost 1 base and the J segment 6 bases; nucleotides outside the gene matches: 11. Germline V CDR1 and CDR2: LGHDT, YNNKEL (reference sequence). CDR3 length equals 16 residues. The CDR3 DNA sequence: TGTGCCAGCAGCCAAGCCCTGCGGCTAGCGGGCGGCGAGCAGTACTTC. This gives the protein CASSQALRLAGGEQYF.

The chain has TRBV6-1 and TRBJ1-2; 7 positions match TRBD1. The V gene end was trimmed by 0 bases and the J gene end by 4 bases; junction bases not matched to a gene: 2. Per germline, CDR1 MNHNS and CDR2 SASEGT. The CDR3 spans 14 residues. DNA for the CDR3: TGTGCCAGCAGTGAAGCCACAGGGGTCTATGGCTACACCTTC. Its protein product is CASSEATGVYGYTF.

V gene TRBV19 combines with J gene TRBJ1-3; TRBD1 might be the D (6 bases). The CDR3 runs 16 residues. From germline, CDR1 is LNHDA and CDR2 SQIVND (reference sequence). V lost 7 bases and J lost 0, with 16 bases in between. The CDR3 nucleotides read TGTGCCAGTACCACCACGGACAGCAACTCTGGAAACACCATATATTTT. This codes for CASTTTDSNSGNTIYF.

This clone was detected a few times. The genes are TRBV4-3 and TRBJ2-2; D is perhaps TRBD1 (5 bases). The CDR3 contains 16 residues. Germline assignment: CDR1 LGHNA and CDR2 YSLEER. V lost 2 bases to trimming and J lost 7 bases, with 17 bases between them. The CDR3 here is CASSQRWKGRGGELFF. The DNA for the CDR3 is TGCGCCAGCAGCCAAAGATGGAAGGGAAGGGGCGGGGAGCTGTTTTTT.

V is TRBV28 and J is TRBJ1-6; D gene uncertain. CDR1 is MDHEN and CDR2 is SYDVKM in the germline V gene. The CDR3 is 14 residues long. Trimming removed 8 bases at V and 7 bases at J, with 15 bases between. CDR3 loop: CASRPGQANSPLHF. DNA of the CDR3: TGTGCCAGCCGTCCCGGCCAAGCGAATTCACCCCTCCACTTT.

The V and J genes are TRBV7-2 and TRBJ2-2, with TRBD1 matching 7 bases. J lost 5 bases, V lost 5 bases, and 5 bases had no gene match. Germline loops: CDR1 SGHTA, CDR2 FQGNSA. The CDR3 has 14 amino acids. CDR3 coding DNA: TGTGCCAGCAGCCCTTGGGGACAGACCGGGGAGCTGTTTTTT. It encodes CASSPWGQTGELFF.

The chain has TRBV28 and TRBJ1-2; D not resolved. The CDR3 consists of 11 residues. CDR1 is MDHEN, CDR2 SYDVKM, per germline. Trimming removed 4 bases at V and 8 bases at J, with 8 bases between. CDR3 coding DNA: TGTGCCAGCAGTTATACGGGGGGCTACACCTTC. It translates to CASSYTGGYTF.

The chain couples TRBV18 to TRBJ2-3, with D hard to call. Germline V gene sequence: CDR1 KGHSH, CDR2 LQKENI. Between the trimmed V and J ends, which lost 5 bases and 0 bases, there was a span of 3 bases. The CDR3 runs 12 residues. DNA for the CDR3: TGTGCCAGCTCAGCGAGCACAGATACGCAGTATTTT. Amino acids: CASSASTDTQYF.

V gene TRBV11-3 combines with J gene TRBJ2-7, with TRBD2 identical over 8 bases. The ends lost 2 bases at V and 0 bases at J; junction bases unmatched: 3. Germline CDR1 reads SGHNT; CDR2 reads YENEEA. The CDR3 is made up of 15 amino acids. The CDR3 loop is CASSLSGGLSYEQYF. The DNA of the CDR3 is TGTGCCAGCAGCTTAAGCGGGGGCCTCTCCTACGAGCAGTACTTC.

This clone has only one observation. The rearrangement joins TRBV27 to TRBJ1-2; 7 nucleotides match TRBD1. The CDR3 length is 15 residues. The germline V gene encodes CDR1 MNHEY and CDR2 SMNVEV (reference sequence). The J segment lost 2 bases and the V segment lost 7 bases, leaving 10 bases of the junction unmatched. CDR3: CASTQRPGQNYGYTF. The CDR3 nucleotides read TGTGCCAGCACACAACGGCCGGGACAGAACTATGGCTACACCTTC.

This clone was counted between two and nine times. The CDR3 loop reads CAISSDRDYEQYF. The CDR3 DNA reads as TGTGCCATCTCATCAGACAGGGACTACGAGCAGTACTTC. The chain employs TRBV6-6 and TRBJ2-7; 7 nucleotides match TRBD1. The length of the CDR3 is 13 residues. V trimming: 10 bases; J trimming: 3 bases; junction bases outside the gene matches: 9. Germline CDR1 and CDR2: MNHNY and SVGAGI (reference sequence).

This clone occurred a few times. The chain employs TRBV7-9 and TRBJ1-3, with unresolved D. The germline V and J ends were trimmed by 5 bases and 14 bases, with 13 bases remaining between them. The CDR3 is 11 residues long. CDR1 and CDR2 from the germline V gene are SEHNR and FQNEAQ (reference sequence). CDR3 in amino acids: CASSRWESVYF. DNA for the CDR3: TGTGCCAGCAGCCGATGGGAGAGCGTATATTTT.

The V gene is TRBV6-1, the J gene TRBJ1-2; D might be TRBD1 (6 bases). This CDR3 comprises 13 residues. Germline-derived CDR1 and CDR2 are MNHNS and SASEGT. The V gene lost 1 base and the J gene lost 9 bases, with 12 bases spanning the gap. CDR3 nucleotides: TGTGCCAGCAGTGAAGGAGGGAGGGACAGCTACACCTTC. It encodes CASSEGGRDSYTF.

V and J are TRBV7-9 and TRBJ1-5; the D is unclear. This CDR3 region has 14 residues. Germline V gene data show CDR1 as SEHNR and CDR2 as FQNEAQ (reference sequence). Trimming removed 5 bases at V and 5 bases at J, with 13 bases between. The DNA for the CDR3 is TGTGCCAGCAGCCCCTTGACTATCGATCAGCCCCAGCATTTT. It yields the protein CASSPLTIDQPQHF. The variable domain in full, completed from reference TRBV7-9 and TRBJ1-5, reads DTGVSQNPRHKITKRGQNVTFRCDPISEHNRLYWYRQTLGQGPEFLTYFQNEAQLEKSRLLSDRFSAERPKGSFSTLEIQRTEQGDSAMYLCASSPLTIDQPQHFGDGTRLSIL.